Given below is one T cell receptor beta chain in context. Its specificity is unknown. Other DNA sequences in the sample encode the same CDR3. The assay was immunoSEQ multiplex PCR, and TCRdb's table has in-frame clones only and misses some. The sample lists over a million clones; more than 65% were seen once. The data derive from a study of shared clonotypes between healthy human individuals. Study observations and caveats: The four-donor shared clonotypes exceeded non-shared clonotypes in generation probability, with non-shared ones scoring lower.

Germline V gene lookup returns CDR1 DFQATT and CDR2 SNEGSKA (reference sequence). The CDR3 consists of 10 residues. Trimming took off 3 bases at V and 5 bases at J, with 4 bases between the two ends. The chain uses TRBV20-1 and TRBJ2-5; D gene unclear. The sequencing sample was made of memory CD4+ T cells sorted from blood. Subset here: CD45RA-negative fraction. This TCR was recovered from a man between 18 and 35 years old in good health. The CDR3 DNA sequence: TGCAGTGCTAGGGGTGAGACCCAGTACTTC. It encodes CSARGETQYF.